What follows describes a single T cell receptor (beta chain). The sample comes from a study of cytomegalovirus exposure and HLA in healthy donors. Primers: 60 Vbeta forward and 13 Jbeta reverse. Assay used: immunoSEQ multiplex PCR; TCRdb lists only in-frame clones, some missing. The sample includes 100,000 to 150,000 clones, 74% of them seen just once. Trimming cost V 6 bases and J 6 bases; bases outside gene matches: 7. Germline V gene data show CDR1 as MDHEN and CDR2 as SYDVKM. The CDR3 totals 14 residues. Material for sequencing was PBMCs. The origin of this receptor is a man aged 35 to 55 in good health and CMV-seropositive. The chain has TRBV28 and TRBJ1-1, with TRBD1 identical over 10 bases. CDR3 in DNA: TGTGCCAGCAGCCCCCCGGGACAGGGGTCTGAAGCTTTCTTT. It is translated as CASSPPGQGSEAFF.